Each of the 4 T cell receptor beta chains below was sequenced from the same sample in a study of blood T cell repertoires in COVID-19. Assay used: immunoSEQ multiplex PCR; TCRdb lists only in-frame clones, some missing. Of roughly 200,000 clones listed, around 87% are singletons. The sample consisted of PBMCs or T cells enriched from blood (not recorded which). These receptors originate from a woman aged 35 to 49 in a cohort exposed to, infected with or recovered from COVID-19 (not recorded which).

The chain carries TRBV6-5 and TRBJ2-7, with 7 nucleotides matching TRBD1. The CDR3 is 14 amino acids. Per the germline V gene, CDR1 is MNHEY and CDR2 is SVGAGI. The V and J ends lost 6 bases and 6 bases, in that order; junction bases with no gene match: 11. The CDR3 loop reads CASSRSLTGAEQYF. CDR3 sequence (DNA): TGTGCCAGCAGCCGTTCCCTAACAGGGGCCGAGCAGTACTTC.

This clone was recorded only once. The chain is built from TRBV5-1 and TRBJ1-2; 7 nucleotides line up with TRBD1. Germline loops: CDR1 SGHRS, CDR2 YFSETQ. The J segment lost 8 bases and the V segment lost 3 bases, leaving 10 bases of the junction unmatched. CDR3 length: 14 residues. The CDR3 loop reads CASSSSHRGVGYTF. Here the CDR3 DNA reads TGCGCCAGCAGCTCTTCCCACAGGGGAGTGGGCTACACCTTC.

The chain employs TRBV5-1 and TRBJ1-5; D gene ambiguous. V lost 5 bases to trimming and J lost 0 bases, with 6 bases between them. The CDR3 spans 13 residues. CDR1 is SGHRS and CDR2 is YFSETQ in the germline V gene. This CDR3 reads CASSPDSNQPQHF. In nucleotides, the CDR3 is TGCGCCAGCAGTCCAGATAGCAATCAGCCCCAGCATTTT.

The CDR3: CASSLIAGSSYNEQFF. The CDR3 nucleotides are TGTGCCAGCAGTTTAATAGCGGGGAGCTCCTACAATGAGCAGTTCTTC. J is TRBJ2-1 and V is TRBV27, with 8 bases aligning to TRBD2. This CDR3 is 16 amino acids long. CDR1 is MNHEY, CDR2 SMNVEV, per germline (reference sequence). Losses at the gene ends were 2 bases for V and 0 bases for J; bases not matched to a gene: 3.